One and the same sample provided the 21 T cell receptor beta chains below, sequenced in a study of technical replicates of blood from a handful of donors. Clones were sequenced by immunoSEQ multiplex PCR, and TCRdb holds only the in-frame ones, with some missing. The profile covers about 61,000 clones, with roughly 97% appearing a single time and approximately 0.18% taken by the ten largest. The sample consisted of T cells isolated from PBMCs. The receptors here all came from a human donor in good health.

V gene TRBV6-5 combines with J gene TRBJ1-2; 10 bases match TRBD1. Per germline, CDR1 MNHEY and CDR2 SVGAGI. The CDR3 sequence is 13 residues long. V dropped 7 bases and J dropped 8; count of bases not matched to a gene: 7. In DNA, the CDR3 is TGTGCCAGCAAAACCGGGACAGGGGAAGGCTACACCTTC. It is translated as CASKTGTGEGYTF.

This chain links TRBV28 with TRBJ1-2; 7 positions agree with TRBD1. Unmatched junction bases numbered 0, after V lost 1 base and J lost 4 bases. The CDR3 has 13 residues. CDR1 is MDHEN and CDR2 is SYDVKM in the germline V gene. CDR3 sequence: CASSLSGGYGYTF. CDR3 nucleotide sequence: TGTGCCAGCAGTTTATCAGGGGGCTATGGCTACACCTTC.

The chain carries TRBV19 and TRBJ2-1; weak D call: TRBD2 (6 bases). Germline CDR1 and CDR2: LNHDA and SQIVND (reference sequence). CDR3 size: 17 residues. The V and J ends lost 6 bases and 7 bases respectively, with 25 bases between them. CDR3: CASSSRDLPTQGNEQFF. Written as DNA, the CDR3 is TGTGCCAGTAGCTCCCGGGACTTACCCACCCAAGGTAATGAGCAGTTCTTC. Supplemented by reference TRBV19 and TRBJ2-1, the full variable domain reads DGGITQSPKYLFRKEGQNVTLSCEQNLNHDAMYWYRQDPGQGLRLIYYSQIVNDFQKGDIAEGYSVSREKKESFPLTVTSAQKNPTAFYLCASSSRDLPTQGNEQFFGPGTRLTVL.

The chain joins TRBV5-4 to TRBJ2-3, with TRBD2 identical over 7 bases. Trimming removed 4 bases from V and 3 bases from J; junction bases left unmatched: 14. The CDR3 runs to 17 residues. Per the germline V gene, CDR1 is SGHNT and CDR2 is YYREEE (reference sequence). CDR3 amino acids: CASSIGGAGVLTDTQYF. The CDR3 DNA sequence: TGTGCCAGCAGCATTGGAGGGGCGGGGGTATTGACAGATACGCAGTATTTT.

This clone appeared a single time. As DNA, the CDR3 is TGTGCCAGCAGCTTTGATGCAGGGGATAACTATGGCTACACCTTC. This encodes CASSFDAGDNYGYTF. The J gene is TRBJ1-2, the V gene TRBV7-8; TRBD1 might be the D (6 bases). The V gene's germline CDR1 is SGHVS and CDR2 FQNEAQ. There are 15 residues in the CDR3. V shed 3 bases and J shed 1 base, with 12 bases lying between them.

The chain is built from TRBV11-2 and TRBJ1-3; TRBD1 might be the D (5 bases). In germline, CDR1 is SGHAT, CDR2 FQNNGV. V lost 5 bases, J lost 9 bases, and 26 bases lay in between. This CDR3 has 17 amino acids. CDR3 coding DNA: TGTGCCAGCAGCACCACCGGGGGGGACGGGATTGGAGGCACCATATATTTT. This gives the protein CASSTTGGDGIGGTIYF.

V usage is TRBV4-1 and J usage is TRBJ2-7, with D perhaps TRBD1 (6 bases). This CDR3 contains 15 residues. Per the germline V gene, CDR1 is MGHRA and CDR2 is YSYEKL. V gave up 4 bases and J gave up 5 bases, with 18 bases separating them. CDR3 in DNA: TGCGCCAGCAGCCCCAACCGGGACACTAATAACGAGCAGTACTTC. Protein sequence: CASSPNRDTNNEQYF.

V is TRBV30 and J is TRBJ1-1; 12 bases fit TRBD1. This CDR3 is 16 amino acids long. Trimming took 2 bases from V and 5 from J; bases not matched to a gene: 9. Looked up from germline, CDR1 is GTSNPN and CDR2 is SVGIG (reference sequence). The CDR3 DNA reads TGTGCCTGGAGTTCCGGGACAGGGGGCATGGGAACTGAAGCTTTCTTT. Protein sequence: CAWSSGTGGMGTEAFF.

With respect to this clone: The DNA is omitted, as the CDR3 cannot be located on it reliably, and the CDR3 follows TCRdb's listing. The CDR3 loop reads CASILRAGGRIQYF. The chain carries TRBV5-8 and TRBJ2-5; the tabulated D call, TRBD2, remains unverified against the DNA. The germline V gene has CDR1 SGHTS and CDR2 YDEGEE. Ends included, the CDR3 has 14 residues.

This clone is a singleton in its sample. V is TRBV10-3 and J is TRBJ1-6, with D tentatively TRBD1 (5 bases). Looked up from germline, CDR1 is ENHRY and CDR2 is SYGVKD. This CDR3 comprises 17 residues. Trimming took off 6 bases at V and 9 bases at J, with 24 bases between the two ends. The CDR3 loop is CAISTSITVGGVSPLHF. The CDR3 DNA reads as TGTGCCATCAGCACCAGCATCACGGTTGGAGGGGTTTCACCCCTCCACTTT.

V gene TRBV10-3 combines with J gene TRBJ2-1, with D possibly being TRBD2 (6 bases). The ends were cut back, 3 bases at V and 10 bases at J, with 10 bases in the middle. Germline assignment: CDR1 ENHRY and CDR2 SYGVKD. This CDR3 spans 12 amino acids. CDR3 in DNA: TGTGCCATCAGTGATGCGGGGTTAGAGCAGTTCTTC. Protein sequence: CAISDAGLEQFF.

Only one count was recorded for this clone. The V and J genes are TRBV6-1 and TRBJ1-5; D gene ambiguous. Germline V gene data show CDR1 as MNHNS and CDR2 as SASEGT. The length of the CDR3 is 15 residues. V was pared by 6 bases and J by 6 bases, with 18 bases between. The CDR3: CASSVGGRNGQPQHF. The DNA for the CDR3 is TGTGCCAGCAGCGTAGGAGGTAGAAATGGTCAGCCCCAGCATTTT.

V usage is TRBV2 and J usage is TRBJ2-7, with 14 nucleotides matching TRBD2. The CDR3 consists of 16 residues. Germline lookup yields CDR1 SNHLY and CDR2 FYNNEI. After removal of 8 bases from V and 3 bases from J, the junction contained 9 bases not matched to a gene. Here the CDR3 reads CASRLAGGRIVYEQYF. The CDR3 nucleotides read TGTGCCAGCCGACTAGCGGGAGGGCGGATCGTCTACGAGCAGTACTTC.

This clone appeared once. J is TRBJ2-1 and V is TRBV5-1, with 12 bases matching TRBD1. CDR1 is SGHRS and CDR2 is YFSETQ in the germline V gene. The length of the CDR3 is 14 residues. V shed 2 bases and J 9 bases; nucleotides not matched to a gene: 3. CDR3 protein: CASSFGTGGFEQFF. The CDR3 nucleotides read TGCGCCAGCAGCTTCGGGACAGGGGGCTTTGAGCAGTTCTTC.

DNA for the CDR3: TGTGCCTGGAGTGGGGCTGTAAGGTTCTTC. It is translated as CAWSGAVRFF. This sequence joins TRBV30 and TRBJ2-1; D is ambiguous. V was cut by 1 base and J by 15 bases, with 10 bases left in between. The CDR3 spans 10 residues. Germline values: CDR1 GTSNPN, CDR2 SVGIG (reference sequence).

J is TRBJ1-1 and V is TRBV10-1, with D unresolved. V was cut by 0 bases and J by 4 bases, with 6 bases left in between. Per germline, CDR1 WNHNN and CDR2 SYGVQD (reference sequence). The CDR3 is 13 amino acids. The CDR3 loop is CASSESAGTEAFF. The CDR3 nucleotides are TGCGCCAGCAGTGAGTCAGCGGGCACTGAAGCTTTCTTT.

J is TRBJ2-1 and V is TRBV25-1, with 10 bases aligning to TRBD2. Germline CDR1 MGHDK, CDR2 SYGVNS. This CDR3 is 17 amino acids long. Trimming took 5 bases from V and 4 from J; bases not matched to a gene: 11. CDR3 DNA sequence: TGTGCCAGCAGTCCGCTTCCTAGCGGGGGACATTACAATGAGCAGTTCTTC. This encodes CASSPLPSGGHYNEQFF.

The chain joins TRBV28 to TRBJ2-7; 10 bases agree with TRBD2. V lost 5 bases and J lost 4; bases outside the gene matches: 14. CDR1 is MDHEN, CDR2 SYDVKM, per germline. This CDR3 spans 17 amino acids. The CDR3, as DNA: TGTGCCAGCAGTGCGCTCGGGGTGCTAGCGGGGGCTTACGAGCAGTACTTC. Translation gives CASSALGVLAGAYEQYF. The whole variable domain, filled in from reference TRBV28 and TRBJ2-7, reads DVKVTQSSRYLVKRTGEKVFLECVQDMDHENMFWYRQDPGLGLRLIYFSYDVKMKEKGDIPEGYSVSREKKERFSLILESASTNQTSMYLCASSALGVLAGAYEQYFGPGTRLTVT.

This clone is a singleton in its sample. The chain joins TRBV9 to TRBJ2-7, with 10 bases aligning to TRBD1. CDR3 length: 14 amino acids. Germline V gene lookup returns CDR1 SGDLS and CDR2 YYNGEE. With 3 bases clipped from V and 4 bases from J, the junction kept 4 bases outside the gene matches. DNA of the CDR3: TGTGCCAGCAGCGCACGGGACAGGGGATACGAGCAGTACTTC. It is translated as CASSARDRGYEQYF.

The chain uses TRBV6-5 and TRBJ2-4; D may be TRBD2 (6 bases). Germline assignment: CDR1 MNHEY and CDR2 SVGAGI. V was clipped by 7 bases and J by 1 base, with 14 bases between them. The CDR3 has 15 amino acids. The CDR3 region is CASKLRAGAKNIQYF. The DNA of the CDR3 is TGTGCCAGCAAACTCAGGGCGGGGGCCAAAAACATTCAGTACTTC.

The chain recombines TRBV18 with TRBJ1-5; D possibly corresponds to TRBD1 (6 bases). In germline, CDR1 is KGHSH, CDR2 LQKENI. V lost 3 bases and J lost 2, with 14 bases in between. The CDR3 has 16 residues. In DNA form, the CDR3 reads TGTGCCAGCTCACCCGAGGGACCAGGGGGCAATCAGCCCCAGCATTTT. Translation gives CASSPEGPGGNQPQHF.